The source of this TCR beta chain is a study of CD8+ T cells in alopecia areata. Looking at the study overall: Treated patients were given 5 to 10 mg oral tofacitinib twice daily. After 6 to 18 months of tofacitinib, follow-up continued 6 months off drug.

The CDR3 loop spans 15 amino acids. V was shortened by 7 bases and J by 6 bases, with 20 bases between the two germline ends. Germline CDR1 and CDR2: LNHDA and SQIVND (reference sequence). The sequencing template was cDNA reverse transcribed from extracted RNA. Profiling relied on immunoSEQ multiplex PCR, and the TCRdb table lists in-frame clones only, not all of them. The top ten hold roughly 17% of the sample, which has around 65,000 clones, 45% to 55% seen once. The sequence was collected from a human donor with alopecia areata. The chain has TRBV19 and TRBJ2-3; D is possibly TRBD1 (5 bases). Here the sequenced sample was CD8+ T cells sorted from blood, taken at week 0. CDR3 in amino acids: CASTIGYDSSDTQYF. Here the CDR3 DNA reads TGTGCCAGTACCATTGGATACGACAGCTCTGATACGCAGTATTTT. The full variable domain, rest sourced from reference TRBV19 and TRBJ2-3, is DGGITQSPKYLFRKEGQNVTLSCEQNLNHDAMYWYRQDPGQGLRLIYYSQIVNDFQKGDIAEGYSVSREKKESFPLTVTSAQKNPTAFYLCASTIGYDSSDTQYFGPGTRLTVL.